This T cell receptor (beta chain) was obtained from a study of T-cell memory formation after mild COVID-19. Using its own MiXCR run on the 5' RACE reads, TCRdb lists one record per CDR3 protein. The sample lists about 350,000 distinct CDR3 sequences, roughly 20% occurring once. This CDR3 comprises 15 residues. Trimming at V came to 5 bases and at J to 2 bases, leaving 9 bases not matched to a gene. CDR1 MNHEY and CDR2 SVGAGI come from the germline V gene. This receptor was obtained from a man aged 18 to 29 who had mild COVID-19 (a few samples of this study predate the infection). Cell type and time point are not known. The chain recombines TRBV6-5 with TRBJ2-7; 7 nucleotides line up with TRBD2. Sequencing was done on a sample of PBMCs or a T cell subset sorted from them (not recorded which). The CDR3 bases are TGTGCCAGCAGTGGAACCGGGACTACACCCTACGAGCAGTACTTC. Translation gives CASSGTGTTPYEQYF.